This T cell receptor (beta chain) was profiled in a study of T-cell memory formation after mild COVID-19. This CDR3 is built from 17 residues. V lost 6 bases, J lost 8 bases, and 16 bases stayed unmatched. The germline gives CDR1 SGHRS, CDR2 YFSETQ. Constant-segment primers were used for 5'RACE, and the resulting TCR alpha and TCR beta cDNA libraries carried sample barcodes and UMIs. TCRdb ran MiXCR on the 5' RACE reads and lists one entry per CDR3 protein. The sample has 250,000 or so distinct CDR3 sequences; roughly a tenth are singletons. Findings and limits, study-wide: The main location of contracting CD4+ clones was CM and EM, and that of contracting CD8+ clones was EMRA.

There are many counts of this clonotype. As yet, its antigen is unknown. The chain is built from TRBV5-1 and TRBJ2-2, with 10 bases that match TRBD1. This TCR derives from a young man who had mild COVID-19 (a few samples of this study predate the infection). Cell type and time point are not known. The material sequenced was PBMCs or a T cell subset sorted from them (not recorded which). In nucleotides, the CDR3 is TGCGCCAGCACCCTCAACCCCGGGACAGGGGAGTCGGGGGAGCTGTTTTTT. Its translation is CASTLNPGTGESGELFF.